Following are 18 T cell receptor beta chains from one sample sequenced in a study of low-dose radiotherapy and immunotherapy resistance in tumors. Time point reported: after trial treatment. Regarding treatment: LDRT plus nivolumab, ipilimumab, low-dose cyclophosphamide and aspirin (RACIN trial). TRAV and TRBV primers primed cDNA for both TCRalpha and TCRbeta. TCR amplification used 20 PCR cycles, a constant-region primer and a V-primer adapter. Each CDR3 protein is one row after TCRdb ran MiXCR on the reads. The data hold about 100,000 distinct CDR3 sequences, with around 20% observed a single time. The sample consisted of PBMCs, taken after low-dose radiotherapy plus immunotherapy. These receptors originate from a male donor with prostate cancer.

This clonotype was counted many times. The chain employs TRBV12-3 or TRBV12-4 and TRBJ2-3, with no clear D. The CDR3 runs 15 residues. Trimming took 3 bases from V and 0 from J, leaving 10 bases between them. As DNA, the CDR3 is TGTGCCAGCAGTTTCATCCTTCCAAGCACAGATACGCAGTATTTT. Translation gives CASSFILPSTDTQYF.

This chain links TRBV12-3 or TRBV12-4 with TRBJ2-1; perhaps TRBD1 as D (7 bases). Between the trimmed V and J ends, which lost 6 bases and 6 bases, there was a span of 15 bases. This CDR3 is built from 14 residues. This chain's CDR3 is CASRGGGGFNEQFF. The CDR3 DNA is TGTGCCAGCAGGGGAGGAGGGGGCTTCAATGAGCAGTTCTTC.

Notes on this clonotype: One base separates it from a far larger clone, so it is likely a read error. The chain links TRBV6-8 to TRBJ1-2, with 7 bases fitting TRBD1. V was pared by 5 bases and J by 4 bases, with 10 bases of the junction left unmatched. There are 15 residues in the CDR3. The germline CDR1 and CDR2 sequences are MNHGY and SAAAGT. In DNA, the CDR3 is TGTGCCAGCAGTGAGGCGGGACAGAAATCCTATGGCTACACCTTC. Translation: CASSEAGQKSYGYTF.

A word on this clonotype: A much larger clone lies a single base off, so this may be a read error. This sequence joins TRBV20-1 and TRBJ2-7; D is possibly TRBD1 (6 bases). V was pared by 2 bases and J by 6 bases, with 17 bases between. This CDR3 is built from 14 residues. Germline CDR1 reads DFQATT; CDR2 reads SNEGSKA (reference sequence). CDR3 sequence: CSARSRDMGGEQYF. For the CDR3, the DNA is TGCAGTGCTAGATCCCGGGACATGGGCGGCGAGCAGTACTTC.

The V gene is TRBV19, the J gene TRBJ2-1; D is uncertain. The tail of the sequence fits TRBJ2-7 better, so the J call may be wrong. The CDR3 has 12 amino acids. Looked up from germline, CDR1 is LNHDA and CDR2 is SQIVND (reference sequence). The CDR3 loop reads CASAASSYEQYF. CDR3 coding DNA: TGTGCCTCCGCGGCTAGCTCCTACGAGCAGTACTTC.

This clonotype turned up a few times. The chain recombines TRBV24-1 with TRBJ2-3, with 7 bases that match TRBD1. The J segment lost 3 bases and the V segment lost 4 bases, leaving 3 bases of the junction unmatched. The germline V gene has CDR1 KGHDR and CDR2 SFDVKD. The CDR3 is made up of 14 amino acids. CDR3 sequence reads: CATSDPGQTDTQYF. The CDR3 DNA is TGTGCCACCAGTGACCCGGGACAGACAGATACGCAGTATTTT.

This clonotype appeared many times. V gene TRBV29-1 combines with J gene TRBJ2-3; no reliable D call. Germline V gene lookup returns CDR1 SQVTM and CDR2 ANQGSEA. The CDR3 is made up of 8 amino acids. CDR3 amino acids: CVADTQYF. CDR3 DNA: TGCGTTGCAGATACGCAGTATTTT.

This clonotype showed up many times. CDR3 sequence: CSVENSPEGAFF. The CDR3 bases are TGCAGCGTTGAAAATTCCCCCGAAGGAGCTTTCTTT. The J gene is TRBJ1-1, the V gene TRBV29-1; D not certain. The CDR3 is made up of 12 amino acids. The germline gives CDR1 SQVTM, CDR2 ANQGSEA. Trimming cost V 2 bases and J 10 bases, with 14 bases left between them. Combining the CDR3 with reference TRBV29-1 and TRBJ1-1 gives the whole variable domain SAVISQKPSRDICQRGTSLTIQCQVDSQVTMMFWYRQQPGQSLTLIATANQGSEATYESGFVIDKFPISRPNLTFSTLTVSNMSPEDSSIYLCSVENSPEGAFFGQGTRLTVV.

This clonotype occurred many times. J is TRBJ1-4 and V is TRBV7-9; possible D gene TRBD1, 5 bases. Trimming removed 2 bases at V and 8 bases at J, with 12 bases between. Germline V gives CDR1 SEHNR, CDR2 FQNEAQ (reference sequence). The CDR3 has 14 amino acids. The CDR3 DNA sequence: TGTGCCAGCAGCTTACGAGGGGCGGGAGAAAAACTGTTTTTT. Its protein product is CASSLRGAGEKLFF.

This chain joins TRBV5-1 and TRBJ2-3, with TRBD2 identical over 13 bases. The CDR3 is made up of 16 amino acids. With V trimmed by 4 bases and J by 2 bases, 4 bases remained unmatched. Germline assignment: CDR1 SGHRS and CDR2 YFSETQ. CDR3 DNA: TGCGCCAGCAGCGGAGGGACTAGCGGGGTCACAGATACGCAGTATTTT. This sequence encodes CASSGGTSGVTDTQYF. Combining the CDR3 with reference TRBV5-1 and TRBJ2-3 gives the whole variable domain KAGVTQTPRYLIKTRGQQVTLSCSPISGHRSVSWYQQTPGQGLQFLFEYFSETQRNKGNFPGRFSGRQFSNSRSEMNVSTLELGDSALYLCASSGGTSGVTDTQYFGPGTRLTVL.

J is TRBJ1-2 and V is TRBV5-5; D is ambiguous. With 0 bases removed from V and 0 bases from J, the gap between germline ends came to 9 bases. Germline V lookup: CDR1 SGHKS, CDR2 YYEKEE (reference sequence). CDR3 length equals 15 residues. The CDR3 nucleotides read TGTGCCAGCAGCTTGGCTGCCGGGCCTAACTATGGCTACACCTTC. This encodes CASSLAAGPNYGYTF.

This clonotype was picked up many times. The chain is built from TRBV6-2 or TRBV6-3 and TRBJ1-1, with a possible D match to TRBD1 (5 bases). Trimming stripped 4 bases from V and 1 base from J, with 10 bases between. The CDR3 extends over 14 amino acids. Per germline, CDR1 MNHEY and CDR2 SVGEGT. The CDR3 DNA reads TGTGCCAGCAGTTTGGAGGGGCCGAACACTGAAGCTTTCTTT. Translation: CASSLEGPNTEAFF.

This clonotype was seen at least ten times. The chain uses TRBV19 and TRBJ2-2, with TRBD2 matching 7 bases. The CDR3 loop spans 15 amino acids. Trimming removed 2 bases from V and 7 bases from J; junction bases left unmatched: 7. Germline V lookup: CDR1 LNHDA, CDR2 SQIVND (reference sequence). The CDR3 DNA is TGTGCCAGTAGTATACGACTAGCACGCGACGGGGAGCTGTTTTTT. It codes for CASSIRLARDGELFF.

The V call is TRBV29-1, the J call TRBJ2-7, with 7 bases identical to TRBD2. This CDR3 comprises 13 residues. Trimming removed 2 bases from V and 6 bases from J; junction bases left unmatched: 7. Germline values: CDR1 SQVTM, CDR2 ANQGSEA. Here the CDR3 reads CSVELSGGGEQYF. CDR3 nucleotide sequence: TGCAGCGTTGAACTGTCGGGGGGAGGCGAGCAGTACTTC.

This sequence joins TRBV14 and TRBJ2-7; 10 bases align to TRBD2. Germline V lookup: CDR1 SGHDN, CDR2 FVKESK. The CDR3 spans 16 residues. The junction had 12 bases not matched to a gene; V was cut back by 6 bases and J by 4 bases. The CDR3 DNA reads as TGTGCCAGCAGTCTAGGACTAGCGGTTGGTGGGTACGAGCAGTACTTC. It specifies CASSLGLAVGGYEQYF.

This clonotype was counted ten times or more. J is TRBJ2-6 and V is TRBV6-2 or TRBV6-3; D gene uncertain. The V end lost 6 bases, the J end lost 0 bases, and 6 bases lay between the germline ends. The CDR3 has 14 residues. The germline CDR1 and CDR2 sequences are MNHEY and SVGEGT. CDR3 in amino acids: CASSRSSGANVLTF. CDR3 in DNA: TGTGCCAGCAGCCGGAGCTCTGGGGCCAACGTCCTGACTTTC.

In its sample, this clonotype was seen many times. The chain uses TRBV5-4 and TRBJ2-7, with a weak D call TRBD2 (6 bases). This CDR3 contains 15 residues. Deletions cut 3 bases from V and 6 bases from J, with 19 bases between. The germline CDR1 and CDR2 sequences are SGHNT and YYREEE (reference sequence). The CDR3 DNA follows: TGTGCCAGCAGCTCTAGGACTACGGGGACTTTCGAGCAGTACTTC. Translated: CASSSRTTGTFEQYF.

This clonotype was counted at least ten times. The rearrangement links TRBV19 to TRBJ1-5; weak D call: TRBD1 (6 bases). The ends were cut back, 4 bases at V and 3 bases at J, with 7 bases in the middle. There are 13 residues in the CDR3. Germline CDR1 LNHDA, CDR2 SQIVND (reference sequence). CDR3 coding DNA: TGTGCCAGTAGTAGGACAGTCAATCAGCCCCAGCATTTT. This codes for CASSRTVNQPQHF. The entire variable domain, with the rest obtained from reference TRBV19 and TRBJ1-5, is as follows: DGGITQSPKYLFRKEGQNVTLSCEQNLNHDAMYWYRQDPGQGLRLIYYSQIVNDFQKGDIAEGYSVSREKKESFPLTVTSAQKNPTAFYLCASSRTVNQPQHFGDGTRLSIL.